This note documents a single T cell receptor (beta chain) sequence. The antigen is unknown. Its ends do not fully match the called genes, so a read error is possible. These data originate in a study of blood T cells in healthy people across ages. Healthy Russian Caucasian donors spanned ages about 6 to 95 years. Study observations and caveats: Relative to aged donors, long-lived donors carried more naive CD4+ cells and displayed higher diversity.

It was with a sample-barcoded 5' primer and a J-beta primer mix that a second PCR of roughly 7 to 11 cycles was run. Researchers report that a template-switch adaptor with 12 random nucleotides tagged each cDNA molecule. Each sample yielded at least 2.5 million CDR3-containing paired-end reads. TCRdb processed the 5' RACE reads anew with MiXCR; each CDR3 protein has one entry. The sample shows 540,000 or so distinct CDR3 sequences, 45% to 55% of them seen only once. The TCR was taken from an elderly man in good health. Sequencing was done on a sample of blood.

CDR3 protein: CASSLAVGGSYEQYF. As DNA, the CDR3 is TGTGCCAGCAGCCTAGCGGTGGGGGGCTCCTACGAGCAGTACTTC. The chain carries TRBV7-9 and TRBJ2-7, with 7 bases lining up with TRBD2. Germline V CDR1 and CDR2: SEHNR, FQNEAQ (reference sequence). This CDR3 is 15 amino acids long.